This TCR beta chain derives from a study of T cells in Graves' hyperthyroidism and ophthalmopathy. Findings and limits, study-wide: Blood also contained most expanded thyroid clonotypes above 0.001.

This clonotype has ten or more counts. What it binds is unknown. The source material, RNA transcripts, was used to amplify TCR beta CDR3 regions. The TCR CDR3 first-round RT-PCR relied on the HTBI primer set. From the multiplex PCR reads, TCRdb called clonotypes with MiXCR, one entry per CDR3 protein. The repertoire holds more than 500,000 distinct CDR3 sequences, with less than 15% as singletons. The CDR3 consists of 14 residues. Trimming at V came to 5 bases and at J to 6 bases, leaving 10 bases not matched to a gene. CDR1 is SQVTM and CDR2 is ANQGSEA in the germline V gene. This chain uses TRBV29-1 with TRBJ2-5; TRBD2 matches at 9 bases. This TCR was sampled from a woman aged 40 to 50 with Graves' hyperthyroidism. The sample consisted of blood. This chain's CDR3 is CSVTASGMVKTQYF. Written as DNA, the CDR3 is TGCAGCGTTACGGCTAGCGGGATGGTAAAGACCCAGTACTTC.